This is a list of T cell receptor beta chains from one sample in a study of cytomegalovirus exposure and HLA in healthy donors. The table came from immunoSEQ multiplex PCR; TCRdb's copy has only in-frame clones and leaves some out. There are 150,000 to 200,000 clones in the sample; around 74% occur only once, and 2.5% to 3.5% lies in the top ten. Sequenced material: PBMCs. These receptors were taken from a female donor in good health and CMV-seronegative. Both conserved end residues are part of each CDR3. The D gene is left open where the match is weak. Size is omitted from some rows. Given values are once, few, many or a class for expanded clones.

d_gene	v_gene	abundance	j_gene	CDR3nt	CDR3aa
NA	TRBV27	NA	TRBJ2-7	TGTGCCAGCAGTTTAAATGAGCCGCCCTACGAGCAGTACTTC	CASSLNEPPYEQYF
TRBD1	TRBV6-5	NA	TRBJ2-1	TGTGCCAGCAGTTACCGGGACAGGGTTTACAATGAGCAGTTCTTC	CASSYRDRVYNEQFF
TRBD1	TRBV9	NA	TRBJ2-1	TGTGCCAGCAGCGTTAGGACAGGGGTAAACAATGAGCAGTTCTTC	CASSVRTGVNNEQFF
TRBD1	TRBV6-5	NA	TRBJ2-7	TGTGCCAGCAGTCATAGACAGGGCGAGCAGTACTTC	CASSHRQGEQYF
NA	TRBV7-2	NA	TRBJ1-2	TGTGCCAGCAGACTCCAGGAAGGTCATGGCTACACCTTC	CASRLQEGHGYTF
NA	TRBV7-2	NA	TRBJ1-5	TGTGCCAGCAGCTTAAAGTCGGGGTTCCAGCCCCAGCATTTT	CASSLKSGFQPQHF
NA	TRBV6-5	NA	TRBJ2-3	TGTGCCAGCAGTTACTCCCTAGCTTCGGCAGATACGCAGTATTTT	CASSYSLASADTQYF
NA	TRBV11-1	NA	TRBJ2-6	TGTGCCAGCAGCTTATCAGGGTGGGGCTCTGGGGCCAACGTCCTGACTTTC	CASSLSGWGSGANVLTF
NA	TRBV30	NA	TRBJ2-6	TGTGCCTGGAGGGAGGCTGGGGCCAACGTCCTGACTTTC	CAWREAGANVLTF
TRBD2	TRBV5-1	NA	TRBJ2-1	TGCGCCAGCAGCTTGTTAGCGGGCGATGAGCAGTTCTTC	CASSLLAGDEQFF
NA	TRBV11-3	NA	TRBJ1-1	TGTGCCAGCAGCTCCCATCCGAACACTGAAGCTTTCTTT	CASSSHPNTEAFF
NA	TRBV6-6	NA	TRBJ2-1	TGTGCCAGCAGCACAGGGGGGGGCTCTTACAATGAGCAGTTCTTC	CASSTGGGSYNEQFF
TRBD2	TRBV7-2	few	TRBJ2-7	TGTGCCAGCAGCCCTCGCTTTATAGCGGGGGGGCCCAACGAGCAGTACTTC	CASSPRFIAGGPNEQYF
TRBD1	TRBV15	NA	TRBJ2-7	TGTGCCACCAGCAGCGACAGGGGCCCTTTCTACGAGCAGTACTTC	CATSSDRGPFYEQYF
TRBD2	TRBV4-1	NA	TRBJ2-7	TGCGCCAGCAGCGCGGGGGGCGGGGGCTCCTCCTACGAGCAGTACTTC	CASSAGGGGSSYEQYF
NA	TRBV5-6	NA	TRBJ1-2	TGTGCCAGCAGCTTGGAAGCCAACTATGGCTACACCTTC	CASSLEANYGYTF
TRBD1	TRBV19	NA	TRBJ2-7	TGTGCCAGTAGTCCATCGGGACAGAGGATTCCCGAGCAGTACTTC	CASSPSGQRIPEQYF
TRBD1	TRBV5-6	NA	TRBJ2-5	TGTGCCAGCAGCCTTGGACCGGGACAGGGATGGGAGACCCAGTACTTC	CASSLGPGQGWETQYF
TRBD1	TRBV5-1	NA	TRBJ1-2	TGCGCCAGCAGCTTACTGACCTATGACAGGGGAGATGGCTACACCTTC	CASSLLTYDRGDGYTF
NA	TRBV9	NA	TRBJ2-2	TGTGCCAGCAGCGTAGGTGAAGCGGTCGGTACCGGGGAGCTGTTTTTT	CASSVGEAVGTGELFF
NA	TRBV14	NA	TRBJ1-4	TGTGCCAGCAGCCAGAGGAAAAATGAAAAACTGTTTTTT	CASSQRKNEKLFF
NA	TRBV7-9	NA	TRBJ1-4	TGTGCCAGCAGCCTGGGGGGGGGCGAAGAAAAACTGTTTTTT	CASSLGGGEEKLFF
TRBD1	TRBV4-1	NA	TRBJ2-6	TGCGCCAGCAGCCAAGTCGGACAGGGGTTGTCTGGGGCCAACGTCCTGACTTTC	CASSQVGQGLSGANVLTF
NA	TRBV18	NA	TRBJ1-4	TGTGCCAGCTCACGGGGGACAAACGAAAAACTGTTTTTT	CASSRGTNEKLFF
TRBD1	TRBV6-4	NA	TRBJ1-1	TGTGCCAGCAGCGGAAACAGGGGAGCTGAAGCTTTCTTT	CASSGNRGAEAFF